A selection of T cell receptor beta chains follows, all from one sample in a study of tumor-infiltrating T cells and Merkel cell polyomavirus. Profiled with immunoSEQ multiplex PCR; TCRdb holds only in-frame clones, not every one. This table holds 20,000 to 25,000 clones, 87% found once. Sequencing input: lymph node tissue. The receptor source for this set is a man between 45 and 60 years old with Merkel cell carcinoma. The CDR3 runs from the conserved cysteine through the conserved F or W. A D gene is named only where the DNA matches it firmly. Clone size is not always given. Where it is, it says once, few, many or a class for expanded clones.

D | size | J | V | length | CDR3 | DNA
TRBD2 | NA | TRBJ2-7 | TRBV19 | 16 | CASSIGGTSATYEQYF | TGTGCCAGTAGTATAGGGGGGACTAGCGCTACCTACGAGCAGTACTTC
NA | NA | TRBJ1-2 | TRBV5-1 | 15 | CASSLEVGGNYGYTF | TGCGCCAGCAGCTTGGAGGTAGGAGGGAACTATGGCTACACCTTC
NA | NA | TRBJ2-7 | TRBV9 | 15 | CASSVGPGPQNEQYF | TGTGCCAGCAGCGTAGGGCCAGGGCCCCAAAACGAGCAGTACTTT
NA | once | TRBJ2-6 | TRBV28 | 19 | CASSSNYRLDGSGANVLTF | TGTGCCAGCAGTTCCAATTACAGGTTAGATGGCTCTGGGGCCAACGTCCTGACTTTC
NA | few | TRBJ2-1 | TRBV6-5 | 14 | CASSYGSSYNEQFF | TGTGCCAGCAGTTACGGGAGCTCCTACAATGAGCAGTTCTTC
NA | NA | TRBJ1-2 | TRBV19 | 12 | CASSRGLGGYTF | TGTGCCAGTAGTCGGGGGTTGGGTGGCTACACCTTC
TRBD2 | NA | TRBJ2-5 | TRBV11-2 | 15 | CASSPRGGRGETQYF | TGTGCCAGCAGCCCCCGGGGGGGCCGGGGAGAGACCCAGTACTTC
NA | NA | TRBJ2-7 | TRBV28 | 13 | CASSPPVPYEQYF | TGTGCCAGCAGTCCCCCGGTGCCCTACGAGCAGTACTTC
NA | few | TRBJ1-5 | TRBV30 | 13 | CAWSGGNNQPQHF | TGTGCCTGGAGCGGGGGAAACAATCAGCCCCAGCATTTT
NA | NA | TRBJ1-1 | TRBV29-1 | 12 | CSVEGGDSEAFF | TGCAGCGTTGAGGGGGGGGACTCTGAAGCTTTCTTT
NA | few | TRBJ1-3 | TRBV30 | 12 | CAWQISGNTIYF | TGTGCCTGGCAGATATCTGGAAACACCATATATTTT
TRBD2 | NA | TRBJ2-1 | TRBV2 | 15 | CASSDLAGGPYEQFF | TGTGCCAGCAGCGATCTAGCGGGAGGGCCATATGAGCAGTTCTTC
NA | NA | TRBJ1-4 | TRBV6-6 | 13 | CASVMAGDEKLFF | TGTGCCAGCGTCATGGCTGGAGATGAAAAACTGTTTTTT
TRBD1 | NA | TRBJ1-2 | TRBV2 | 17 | CASSEGLRGRSVYGYTF | TGTGCCAGCAGTGAAGGGCTGAGGGGGCGGTCTGTCTATGGCTACACCTTC
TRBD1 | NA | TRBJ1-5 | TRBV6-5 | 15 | CASSSDRNSNQPQHF | TGTGCCAGCAGTTCGGACAGGAATAGCAATCAGCCCCAGCATTTT
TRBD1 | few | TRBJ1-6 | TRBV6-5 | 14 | CASRPTGKNSPLHF | TGTGCCAGCAGACCGACAGGGAAAAATTCACCCCTCCACTTT